The present TCR beta chain was sequenced within a study of control samples from healthy donors and cancer patients. Profiled with immunoSEQ multiplex PCR; TCRdb holds only in-frame clones, not every one. This table has about 160,000 clones, 90% to 95% appearing once. Trimming removed 7 bases from V and 4 bases from J, with 17 bases in between. Germline CDR1 reads LGHDT; CDR2 reads YNNKEL (reference sequence). The CDR3 has 15 amino acids. This sequence originates from a man aged 60-69 years with colorectal cancer. V usage is TRBV3-1 (or the pseudogene TRBV3-2) and J usage is TRBJ1-3; D might be TRBD1 (6 bases). Specimen: PBMCs. CDR3 bases: TGTGCCAGCATGCGGACAGCAGGAGGAGGAAACACCATATATTTT. It is translated as CASMRTAGGGNTIYF.